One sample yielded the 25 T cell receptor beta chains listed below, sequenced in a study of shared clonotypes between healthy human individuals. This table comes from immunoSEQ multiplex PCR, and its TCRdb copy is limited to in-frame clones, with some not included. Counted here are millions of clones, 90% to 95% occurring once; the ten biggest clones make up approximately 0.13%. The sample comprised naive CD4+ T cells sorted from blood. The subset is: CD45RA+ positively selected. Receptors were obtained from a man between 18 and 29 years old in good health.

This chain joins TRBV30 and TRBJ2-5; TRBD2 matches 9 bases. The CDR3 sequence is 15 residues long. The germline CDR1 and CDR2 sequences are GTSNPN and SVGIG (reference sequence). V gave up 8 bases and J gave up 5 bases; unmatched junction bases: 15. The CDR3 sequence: CAHGSASGVVETQYF. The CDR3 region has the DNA TGTGCCCACGGTAGTGCTAGCGGGGTTGTTGAGACCCAGTACTTC.

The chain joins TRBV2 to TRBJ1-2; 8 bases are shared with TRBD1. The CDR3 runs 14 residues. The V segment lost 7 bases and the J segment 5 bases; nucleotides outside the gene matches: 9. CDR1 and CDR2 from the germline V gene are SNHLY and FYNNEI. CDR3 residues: CASIVQGVGYGYTF. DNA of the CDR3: TGTGCCAGCATTGTACAGGGGGTAGGGTATGGCTACACCTTC.

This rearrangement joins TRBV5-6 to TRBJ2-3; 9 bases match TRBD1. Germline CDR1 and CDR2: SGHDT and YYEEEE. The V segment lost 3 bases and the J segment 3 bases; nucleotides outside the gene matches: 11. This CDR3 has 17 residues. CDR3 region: CASSWRYRDRETDTQYF. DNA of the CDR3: TGTGCCAGCAGCTGGAGATACCGGGACAGGGAAACAGATACGCAGTATTTT.

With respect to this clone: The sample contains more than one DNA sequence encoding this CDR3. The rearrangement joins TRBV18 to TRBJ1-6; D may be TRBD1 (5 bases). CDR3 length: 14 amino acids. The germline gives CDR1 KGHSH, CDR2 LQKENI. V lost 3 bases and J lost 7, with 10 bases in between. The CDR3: CASSPGTDNSPLHF. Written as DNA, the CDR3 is TGTGCCAGCTCACCCGGGACGGACAATTCACCCCTCCACTTT.

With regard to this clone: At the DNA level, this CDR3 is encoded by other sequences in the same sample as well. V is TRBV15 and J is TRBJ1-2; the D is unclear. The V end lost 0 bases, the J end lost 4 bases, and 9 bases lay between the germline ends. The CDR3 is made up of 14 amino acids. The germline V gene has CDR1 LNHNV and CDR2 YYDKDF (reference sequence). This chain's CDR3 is CATSRDLGSYGYTF. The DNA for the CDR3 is TGTGCCACCAGCAGAGATCTAGGGAGCTATGGCTACACCTTC.

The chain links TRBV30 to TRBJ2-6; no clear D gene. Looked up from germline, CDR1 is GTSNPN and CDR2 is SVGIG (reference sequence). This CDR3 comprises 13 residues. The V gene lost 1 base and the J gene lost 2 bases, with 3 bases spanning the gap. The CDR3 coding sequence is TGTGCCTGGAGTGCGCCTGGGGCCAACGTCCTGACTTTC. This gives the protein CAWSAPGANVLTF.

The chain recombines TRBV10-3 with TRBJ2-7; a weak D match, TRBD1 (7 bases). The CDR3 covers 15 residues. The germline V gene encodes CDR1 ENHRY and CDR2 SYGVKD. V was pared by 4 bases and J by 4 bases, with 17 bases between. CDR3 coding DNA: TGTGCCATCAGTGTCTTGGAGGGGGCCGGATACGAGCAGTACTTC. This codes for CAISVLEGAGYEQYF.

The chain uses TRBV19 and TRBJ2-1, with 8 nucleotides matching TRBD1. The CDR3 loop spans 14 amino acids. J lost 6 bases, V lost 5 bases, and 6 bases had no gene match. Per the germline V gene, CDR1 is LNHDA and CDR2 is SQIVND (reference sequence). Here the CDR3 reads CASSSQTGANEQFF. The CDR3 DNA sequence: TGTGCCAGTAGTTCCCAGACAGGGGCCAATGAGCAGTTCTTC.

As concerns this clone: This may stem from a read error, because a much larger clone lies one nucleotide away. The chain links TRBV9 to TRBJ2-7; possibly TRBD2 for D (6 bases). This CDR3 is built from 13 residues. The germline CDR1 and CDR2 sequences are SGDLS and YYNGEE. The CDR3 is CVSGREPTYEQYF. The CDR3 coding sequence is TGTGTCAGCGGCCGGGAGCCCACCTACGAGCAGTACTTC.

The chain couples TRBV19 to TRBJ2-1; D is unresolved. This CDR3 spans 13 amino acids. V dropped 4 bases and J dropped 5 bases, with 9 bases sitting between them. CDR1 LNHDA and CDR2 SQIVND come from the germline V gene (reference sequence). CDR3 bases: TGTGCCAGTAGTACGATCCCCGACAATGAGCAGTTCTTC. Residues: CASSTIPDNEQFF.

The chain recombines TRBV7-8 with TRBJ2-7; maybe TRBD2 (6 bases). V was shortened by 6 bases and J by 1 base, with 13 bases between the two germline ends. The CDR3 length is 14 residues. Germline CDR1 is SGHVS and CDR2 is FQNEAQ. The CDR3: CASSPRAGSYEQYF. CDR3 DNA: TGTGCCAGCAGTCCAAGAGCGGGTTCCTACGAGCAGTACTTC.

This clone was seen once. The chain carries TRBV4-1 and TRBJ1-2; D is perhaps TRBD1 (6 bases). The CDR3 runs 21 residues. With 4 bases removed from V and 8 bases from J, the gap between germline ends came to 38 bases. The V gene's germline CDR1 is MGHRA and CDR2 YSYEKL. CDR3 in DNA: TGCGCCAGCAGCCCCCGCGAGGGGCTAACTGGTCTACAGGGTTACCTATCCGGCTACACCTTC. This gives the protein CASSPREGLTGLQGYLSGYTF.

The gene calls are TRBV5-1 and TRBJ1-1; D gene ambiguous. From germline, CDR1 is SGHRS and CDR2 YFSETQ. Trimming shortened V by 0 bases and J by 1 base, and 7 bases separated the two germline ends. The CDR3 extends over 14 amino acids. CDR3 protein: CASSLVARNTEAFF. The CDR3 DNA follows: TGCGCCAGCAGCTTGGTGGCAAGGAACACTGAAGCTTTCTTT.

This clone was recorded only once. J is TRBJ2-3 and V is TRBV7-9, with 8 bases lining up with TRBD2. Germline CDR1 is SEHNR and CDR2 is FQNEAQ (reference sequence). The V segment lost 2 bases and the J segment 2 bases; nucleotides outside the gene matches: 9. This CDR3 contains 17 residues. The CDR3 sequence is CASSLPGGSLTTDTQYF. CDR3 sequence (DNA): TGTGCCAGCAGCTTACCGGGAGGGAGCCTGACCACAGATACGCAGTATTTT. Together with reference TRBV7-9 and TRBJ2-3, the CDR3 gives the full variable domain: DTGVSQNPRHKITKRGQNVTFRCDPISEHNRLYWYRQTLGQGPEFLTYFQNEAQLEKSRLLSDRFSAERPKGSFSTLEIQRTEQGDSAMYLCASSLPGGSLTTDTQYFGPGTRLTVL.

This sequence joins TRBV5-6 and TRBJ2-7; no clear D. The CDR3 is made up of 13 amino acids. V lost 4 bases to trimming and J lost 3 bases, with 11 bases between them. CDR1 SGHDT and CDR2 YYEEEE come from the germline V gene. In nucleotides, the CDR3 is TGTGCCAGCAGCCGGACCCGGTTCTACGAGCAGTACTTC. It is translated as CASSRTRFYEQYF.

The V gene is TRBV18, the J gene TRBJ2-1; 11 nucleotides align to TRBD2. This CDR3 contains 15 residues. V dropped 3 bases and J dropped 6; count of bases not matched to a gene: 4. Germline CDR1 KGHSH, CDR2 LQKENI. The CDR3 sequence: CASSPLAGGRNEQFF. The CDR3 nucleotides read TGTGCCAGCTCACCCTTAGCGGGAGGGCGCAATGAGCAGTTCTTC.

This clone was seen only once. Here the CDR3 DNA reads TGTGCCAGCAGTTATGTCGGGGGGTCGAGCGGGGAGCTGTTTTTT. It codes for CASSYVGGSSGELFF. The V gene is TRBV6-5, the J gene TRBJ2-2; 7 bases are shared with TRBD2. Per germline, CDR1 MNHEY and CDR2 SVGAGI. J lost 7 bases, V lost 3 bases, and 8 bases had no gene match. CDR3 length: 15 residues.

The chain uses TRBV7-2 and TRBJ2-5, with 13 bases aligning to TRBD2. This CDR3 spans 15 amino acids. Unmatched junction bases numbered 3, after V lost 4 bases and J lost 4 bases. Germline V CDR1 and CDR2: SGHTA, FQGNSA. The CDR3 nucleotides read TGTGCCAGCAGCTCGGGGACTAGCGGGGTAGAGACCCAGTACTTC. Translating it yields CASSSGTSGVETQYF.

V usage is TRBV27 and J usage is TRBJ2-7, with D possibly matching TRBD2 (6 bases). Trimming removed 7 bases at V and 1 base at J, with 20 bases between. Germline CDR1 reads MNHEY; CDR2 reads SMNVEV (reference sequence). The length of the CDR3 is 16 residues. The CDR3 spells CASKGLAEGPSYEQYF. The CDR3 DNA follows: TGTGCCAGCAAAGGTCTCGCGGAGGGCCCTTCCTACGAGCAGTACTTC.

CDR3 sequence: CASSSRWGAGSYEQYF. The DNA for the CDR3 is TGTGCCAGCAGTTCGAGATGGGGGGCCGGCTCCTACGAGCAGTACTTC. The gene calls are TRBV6-5 and TRBJ2-7; D may be TRBD1 or TRBD2 (6 bases each). Trimming left V 4 bases short and J 0 bases short, with 16 bases between. CDR3 length equals 16 residues. CDR1 is MNHEY, CDR2 SVGAGI, per germline.

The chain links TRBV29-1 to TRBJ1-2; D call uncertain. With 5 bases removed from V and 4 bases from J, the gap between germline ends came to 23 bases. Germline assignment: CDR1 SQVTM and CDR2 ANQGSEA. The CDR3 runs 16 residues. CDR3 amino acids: CSVRQSEAPGGYGYTF. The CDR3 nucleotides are TGCAGCGTTCGGCAGTCGGAGGCTCCAGGAGGCTATGGCTACACCTTC.

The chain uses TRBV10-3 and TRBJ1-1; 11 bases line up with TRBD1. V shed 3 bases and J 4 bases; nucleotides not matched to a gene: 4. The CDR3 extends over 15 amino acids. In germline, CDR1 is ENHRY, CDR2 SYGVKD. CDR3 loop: CAISERTGGFTEAFF. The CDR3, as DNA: TGTGCCATCAGTGAACGGACAGGGGGCTTCACTGAAGCTTTCTTT.

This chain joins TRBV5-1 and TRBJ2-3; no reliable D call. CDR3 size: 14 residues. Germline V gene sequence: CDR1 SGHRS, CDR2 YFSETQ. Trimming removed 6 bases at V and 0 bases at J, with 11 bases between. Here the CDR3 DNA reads TGCGCCAGCACCGGGTTTTCTAGCACAGATACGCAGTATTTT. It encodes CASTGFSSTDTQYF.

The CDR3 region is CAWSVRGTGQETQYF. CDR3 nucleotides: TGTGCCTGGAGTGTACGAGGGACCGGCCAAGAGACCCAGTACTTC. The V call is TRBV30, the J call TRBJ2-5; possibly TRBD1 or TRBD2 for D (5 bases each). This CDR3 is built from 15 residues. The germline V and J ends were trimmed by 0 bases and 1 base, with 12 bases remaining between them. Germline CDR1 is GTSNPN and CDR2 is SVGIG (reference sequence).

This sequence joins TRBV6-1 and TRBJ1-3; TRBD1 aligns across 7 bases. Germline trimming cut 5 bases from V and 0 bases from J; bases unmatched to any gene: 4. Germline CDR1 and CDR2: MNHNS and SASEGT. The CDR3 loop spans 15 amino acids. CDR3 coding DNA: TGTGCCAGCAGTACCGGGACAGTCTCTGGAAACACCATATATTTT. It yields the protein CASSTGTVSGNTIYF.